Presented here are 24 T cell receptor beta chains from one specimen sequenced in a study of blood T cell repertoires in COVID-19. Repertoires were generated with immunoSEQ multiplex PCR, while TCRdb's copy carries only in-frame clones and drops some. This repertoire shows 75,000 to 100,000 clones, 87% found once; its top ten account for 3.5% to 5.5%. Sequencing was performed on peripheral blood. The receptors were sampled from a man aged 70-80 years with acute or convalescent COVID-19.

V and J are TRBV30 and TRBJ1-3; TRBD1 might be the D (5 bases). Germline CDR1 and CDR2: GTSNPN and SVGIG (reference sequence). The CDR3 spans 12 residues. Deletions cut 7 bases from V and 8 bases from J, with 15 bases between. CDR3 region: CASRVRVDTIYF. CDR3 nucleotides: TGTGCCTCTAGGGTCAGGGTAGACACCATATATTTT.

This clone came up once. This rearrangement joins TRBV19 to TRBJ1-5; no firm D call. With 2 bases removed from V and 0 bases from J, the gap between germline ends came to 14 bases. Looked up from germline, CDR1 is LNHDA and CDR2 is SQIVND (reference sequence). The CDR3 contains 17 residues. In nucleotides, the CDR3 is TGTGCCAGTAGTATAACTACCGGGGTTGGTAGCAATCAGCCCCAGCATTTT. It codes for CASSITTGVGSNQPQHF.

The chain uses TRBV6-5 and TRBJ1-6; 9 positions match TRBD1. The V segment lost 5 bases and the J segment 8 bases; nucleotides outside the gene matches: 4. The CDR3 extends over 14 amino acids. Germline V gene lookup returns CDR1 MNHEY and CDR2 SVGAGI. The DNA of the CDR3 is TGTGCCAGCAGTCTCCGACAGGGGGATTCACCCCTCCACTTT. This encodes CASSLRQGDSPLHF.

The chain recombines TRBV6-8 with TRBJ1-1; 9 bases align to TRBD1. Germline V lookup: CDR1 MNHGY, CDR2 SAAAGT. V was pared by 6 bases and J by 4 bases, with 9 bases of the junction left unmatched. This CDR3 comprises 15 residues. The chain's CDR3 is CASRTLTGGGTEAFF. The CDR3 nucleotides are TGTGCCAGCAGAACCCTGACAGGGGGGGGCACTGAAGCTTTCTTT.

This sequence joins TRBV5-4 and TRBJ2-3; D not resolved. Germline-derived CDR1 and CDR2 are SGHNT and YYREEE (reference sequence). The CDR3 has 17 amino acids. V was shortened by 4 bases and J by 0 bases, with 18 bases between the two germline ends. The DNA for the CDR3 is TGTGCCAGCAGCCCTCCTGGCCGCTCATCTAGCACAGATACGCAGTATTTT. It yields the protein CASSPPGRSSSTDTQYF. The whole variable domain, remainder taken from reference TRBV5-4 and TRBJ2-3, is ETGVTQSPTHLIKTRGQQVTLRCSSQSGHNTVSWYQQALGQGPQFIFQYYREEENGRGNFPPRFSGLQFPNYSSELNVNALELDDSALYLCASSPPGRSSSTDTQYFGPGTRLTVL.

The CDR3 reads CASSYSMETGGYTF. CDR3 DNA: TGTGCCAGCAGTTACTCGATGGAGACGGGTGGCTACACCTTC. The J gene is TRBJ1-2, the V gene TRBV6-5; D not resolved. CDR3 length equals 14 residues. Germline loops: CDR1 MNHEY, CDR2 SVGAGI. Trimming cost V 0 bases and J 7 bases, with 12 bases left between them.

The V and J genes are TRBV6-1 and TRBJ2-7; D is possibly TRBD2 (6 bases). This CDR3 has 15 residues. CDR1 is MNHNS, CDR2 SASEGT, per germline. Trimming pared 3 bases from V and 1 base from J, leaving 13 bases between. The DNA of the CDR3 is TGTGCCAGCAGTGAGACCGGGACTGGGTCCTACGAGCAGTACGTC. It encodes CASSETGTGSYEQYV.

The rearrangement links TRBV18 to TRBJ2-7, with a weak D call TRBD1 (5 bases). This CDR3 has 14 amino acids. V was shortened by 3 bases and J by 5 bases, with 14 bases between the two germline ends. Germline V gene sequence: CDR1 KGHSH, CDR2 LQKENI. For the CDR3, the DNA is TGTGCCAGCTCACCGCGGCAGGGAAATCACGAGCAGTACTTC. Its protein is CASSPRQGNHEQYF.

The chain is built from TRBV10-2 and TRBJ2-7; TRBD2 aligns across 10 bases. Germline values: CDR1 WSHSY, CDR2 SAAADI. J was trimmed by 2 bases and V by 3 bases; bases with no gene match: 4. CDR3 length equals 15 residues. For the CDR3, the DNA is TGCGCCAGCAGTGACTCTAGCGGGAGCACCTACGAGCAGTACTTC. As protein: CASSDSSGSTYEQYF.

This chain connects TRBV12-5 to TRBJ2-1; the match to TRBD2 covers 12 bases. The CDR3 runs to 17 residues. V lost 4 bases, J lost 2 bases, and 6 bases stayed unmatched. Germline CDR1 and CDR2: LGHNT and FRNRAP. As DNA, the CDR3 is TGTGCTAGTGGTTCGACTAGCGGGGGCCTCACCTACAATGAGCAGTTCTTC. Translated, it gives CASGSTSGGLTYNEQFF.

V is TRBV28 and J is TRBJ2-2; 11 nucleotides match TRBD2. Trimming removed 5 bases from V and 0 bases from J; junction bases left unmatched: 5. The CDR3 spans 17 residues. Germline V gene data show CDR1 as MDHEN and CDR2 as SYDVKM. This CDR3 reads CASSPPGLAANTGELFF. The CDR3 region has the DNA TGTGCCAGCAGTCCACCGGGACTAGCGGCGAACACCGGGGAGCTGTTTTTT. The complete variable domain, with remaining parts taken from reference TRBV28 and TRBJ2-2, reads DVKVTQSSRYLVKRTGEKVFLECVQDMDHENMFWYRQDPGLGLRLIYFSYDVKMKEKGDIPEGYSVSREKKERFSLILESASTNQTSMYLCASSPPGLAANTGELFFGEGSRLTVL.

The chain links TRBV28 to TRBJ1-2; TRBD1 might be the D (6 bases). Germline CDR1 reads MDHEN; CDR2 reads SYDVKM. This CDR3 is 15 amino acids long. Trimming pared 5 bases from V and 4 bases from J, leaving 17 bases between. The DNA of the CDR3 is TGTGCCAGCAGTCGATCCCAGGGGCCAGGCTATGGCTACACCTTC. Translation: CASSRSQGPGYGYTF.

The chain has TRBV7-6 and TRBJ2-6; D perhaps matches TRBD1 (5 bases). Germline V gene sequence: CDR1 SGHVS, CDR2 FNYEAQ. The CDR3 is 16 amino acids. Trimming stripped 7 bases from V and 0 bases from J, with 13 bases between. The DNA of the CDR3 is TGTGCCAGCATATCCGACGGACACTCTGGGGCCAACGTCCTGACTTTC. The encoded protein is CASISDGHSGANVLTF.

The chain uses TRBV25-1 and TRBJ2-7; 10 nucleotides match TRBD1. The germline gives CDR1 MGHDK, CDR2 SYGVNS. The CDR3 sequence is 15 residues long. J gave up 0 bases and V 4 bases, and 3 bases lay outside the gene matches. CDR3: CASSVRTGGSYEQYF. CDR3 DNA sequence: TGTGCCAGCAGTGTTAGGACAGGGGGCTCCTACGAGCAGTACTTC.

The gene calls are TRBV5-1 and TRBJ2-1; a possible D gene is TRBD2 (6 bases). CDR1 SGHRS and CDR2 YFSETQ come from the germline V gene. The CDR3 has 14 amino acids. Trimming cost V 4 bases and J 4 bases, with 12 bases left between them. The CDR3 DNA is TGCGCCAGCAGCCGGGACGGACTATACAATGAGCAGTTCTTC. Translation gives CASSRDGLYNEQFF.

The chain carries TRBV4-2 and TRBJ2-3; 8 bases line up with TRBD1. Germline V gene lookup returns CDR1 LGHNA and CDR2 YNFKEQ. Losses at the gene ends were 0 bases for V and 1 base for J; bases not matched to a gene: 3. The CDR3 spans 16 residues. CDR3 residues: CASSQDQGQGTDTQYF. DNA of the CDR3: TGTGCCAGCAGCCAAGATCAGGGACAGGGCACAGATACGCAGTATTTT.

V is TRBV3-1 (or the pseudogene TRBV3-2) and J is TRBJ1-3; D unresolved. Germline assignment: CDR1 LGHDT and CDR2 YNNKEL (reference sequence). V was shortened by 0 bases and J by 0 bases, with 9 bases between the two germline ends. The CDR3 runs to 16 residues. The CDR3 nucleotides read TGTGCCAGCAGCCAAGAAGTAGTGGTCTCTGGAAACACCATATATTTT. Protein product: CASSQEVVVSGNTIYF.

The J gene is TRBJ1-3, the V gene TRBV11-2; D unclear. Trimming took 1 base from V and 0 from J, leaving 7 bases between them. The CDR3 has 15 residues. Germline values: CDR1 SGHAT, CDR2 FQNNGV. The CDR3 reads CASSLGRFSGNTIYF. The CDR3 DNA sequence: TGTGCCAGCAGCTTAGGTCGGTTCTCTGGAAACACCATATATTTT. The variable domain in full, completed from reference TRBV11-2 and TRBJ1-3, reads EAGVAQSPRYKIIEKRQSVAFWCNPISGHATLYWYQQILGQGPKLLIQFQNNGVVDDSQLPKDRFSAERLKGVDSTLKIQPAKLEDSAVYLCASSLGRFSGNTIYFGEGSWLTVV.

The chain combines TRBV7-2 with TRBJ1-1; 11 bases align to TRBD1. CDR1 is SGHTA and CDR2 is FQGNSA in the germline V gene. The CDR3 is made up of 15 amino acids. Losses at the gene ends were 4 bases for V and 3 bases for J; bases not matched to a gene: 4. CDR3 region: CASSWTGGEYTEAFF. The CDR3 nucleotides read TGTGCCAGCAGCTGGACAGGGGGCGAGTACACTGAAGCTTTCTTT. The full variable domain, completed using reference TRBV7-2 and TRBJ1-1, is GAGVSQSPSNKVTEKGKDVELRCDPISGHTALYWYRQSLGQGLEFLIYFQGNSAPDKSGLPSDRFSAERTGGSVSTLTIQRTQQEDSAVYLCASSWTGGEYTEAFFGQGTRLTVV.

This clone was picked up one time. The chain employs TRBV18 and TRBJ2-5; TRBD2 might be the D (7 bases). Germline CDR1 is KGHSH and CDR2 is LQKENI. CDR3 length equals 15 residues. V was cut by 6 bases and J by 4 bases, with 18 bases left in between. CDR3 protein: CASSYAGARRETQYF. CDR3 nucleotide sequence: TGTGCCAGCTCTTACGCGGGGGCAAGGCGAGAGACCCAGTACTTC.

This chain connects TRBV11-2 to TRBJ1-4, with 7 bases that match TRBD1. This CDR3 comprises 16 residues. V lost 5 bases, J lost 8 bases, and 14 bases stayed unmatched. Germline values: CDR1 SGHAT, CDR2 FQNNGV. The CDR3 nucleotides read TGTGCCAGCAGCCCTCCGTCCAGGGGGTGGTTAGAAAAACTGTTTTTT. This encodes CASSPPSRGWLEKLFF.

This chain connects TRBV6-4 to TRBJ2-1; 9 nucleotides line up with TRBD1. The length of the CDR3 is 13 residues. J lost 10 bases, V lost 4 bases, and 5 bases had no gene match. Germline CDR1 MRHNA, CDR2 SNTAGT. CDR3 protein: CASSVGQGQEQFF. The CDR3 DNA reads TGTGCCAGCAGTGTGGGACAGGGCCAAGAGCAGTTCTTC.

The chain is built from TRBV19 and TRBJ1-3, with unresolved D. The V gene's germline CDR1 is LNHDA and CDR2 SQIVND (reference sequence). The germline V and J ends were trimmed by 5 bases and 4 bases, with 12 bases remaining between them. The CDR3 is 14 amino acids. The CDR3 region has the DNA TGTGCCAGTAGTTTCCCCTCGGGAGGAAACACCATATATTTT. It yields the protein CASSFPSGGNTIYF. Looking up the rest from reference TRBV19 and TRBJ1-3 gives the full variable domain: DGGITQSPKYLFRKEGQNVTLSCEQNLNHDAMYWYRQDPGQGLRLIYYSQIVNDFQKGDIAEGYSVSREKKESFPLTVTSAQKNPTAFYLCASSFPSGGNTIYFGEGSWLTVV.

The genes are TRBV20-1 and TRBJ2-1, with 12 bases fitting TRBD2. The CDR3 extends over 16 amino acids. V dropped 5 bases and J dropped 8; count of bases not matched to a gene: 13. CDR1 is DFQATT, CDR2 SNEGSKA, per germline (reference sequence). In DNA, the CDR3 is TGCAGTGCTGGTGGGGCTAGCGGGGGGGCCGGTGATGAGCAGTTCTTC. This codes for CSAGGASGGAGDEQFF.